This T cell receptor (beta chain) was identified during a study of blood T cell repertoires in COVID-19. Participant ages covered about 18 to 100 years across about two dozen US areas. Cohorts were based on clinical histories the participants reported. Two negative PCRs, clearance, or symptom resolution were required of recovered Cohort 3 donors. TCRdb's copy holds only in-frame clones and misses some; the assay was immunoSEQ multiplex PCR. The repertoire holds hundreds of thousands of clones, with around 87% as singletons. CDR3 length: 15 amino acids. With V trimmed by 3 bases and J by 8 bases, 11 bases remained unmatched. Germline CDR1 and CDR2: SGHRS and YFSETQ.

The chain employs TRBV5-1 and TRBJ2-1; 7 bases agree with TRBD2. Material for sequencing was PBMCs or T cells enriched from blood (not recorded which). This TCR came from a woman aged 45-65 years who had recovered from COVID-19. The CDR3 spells CASSSGEGKWDEQFF. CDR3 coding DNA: TGCGCCAGCAGCTCGGGGGAGGGAAAATGGGATGAGCAGTTCTTC.